The 15 T cell receptor beta chains in this list originate from one sample, sequenced in a study of cytomegalovirus exposure and HLA in healthy donors. Using immunoSEQ multiplex PCR, the repertoire was profiled, and TCRdb retains in-frame clones only, with some absent. This table holds approximately 210,000 clones, around nine tenths found once. Material for sequencing was PBMCs. The origin of the receptors is a woman aged 18-35 years in good health and CMV-seronegative.

This clone was detected a few times. This chain connects TRBV28 to TRBJ1-3; TRBD1 matches at 7 bases. Germline values: CDR1 MDHEN, CDR2 SYDVKM. The V and J ends lost 6 bases and 3 bases, in that order; junction bases with no gene match: 5. The CDR3 contains 14 residues. The CDR3 protein is CASSLTGRGNTIYF. The DNA of the CDR3 is TGTGCCAGCAGCCTGACAGGGCGTGGAAACACCATATATTTT.

The chain links TRBV11-2 to TRBJ2-4, with a weak D call TRBD1 (6 bases). The CDR3 runs to 16 residues. CDR1 and CDR2 from the germline V gene are SGHAT and FQNNGV. V lost 6 bases, J lost 4 bases, and 19 bases lay in between. The CDR3 sequence is CASSQTGPFGKNIQYF. In nucleotides, the CDR3 is TGTGCCAGCAGTCAAACAGGGCCTTTTGGGAAAAACATTCAGTACTTC. Complete variable domain (other parts from reference TRBV11-2 and TRBJ2-4): EAGVAQSPRYKIIEKRQSVAFWCNPISGHATLYWYQQILGQGPKLLIQFQNNGVVDDSQLPKDRFSAERLKGVDSTLKIQPAKLEDSAVYLCASSQTGPFGKNIQYFGAGTRLSVL.

The genes are TRBV5-4 and TRBJ2-7; maybe TRBD2 (5 bases). This CDR3 comprises 11 residues. V was clipped by 3 bases and J by 7 bases, with 8 bases between them. CDR1 and CDR2 from the germline V gene are SGHNT and YYREEE (reference sequence). CDR3 nucleotide sequence: TGTGCCAGCAGCTCGGGATGGGAGCAGTACTTC. This codes for CASSSGWEQYF.

The CDR3 nucleotides read TGTGCCAGCAGCTCGGTTTCTGGGGCCAACGTCCTGACTTTC. Its protein product is CASSSVSGANVLTF. The chain couples TRBV5-6 to TRBJ2-6; the D is unclear. The V gene's germline CDR1 is SGHDT and CDR2 YYEEEE. Trimming took 3 bases from V and 1 from J, leaving 5 bases between them. The CDR3 is 14 residues long.

The chain combines TRBV18 with TRBJ2-5; 12 bases align to TRBD1. Germline V gives CDR1 KGHSH, CDR2 LQKENI. Germline trimming cut 3 bases from V and 5 bases from J; bases unmatched to any gene: 7. There are 16 residues in the CDR3. CDR3 sequence reads: CASSPGTGGTGETQYF. CDR3 nucleotides: TGTGCCAGCTCACCCGGGACAGGGGGCACGGGGGAGACCCAGTACTTC.

The gene calls are TRBV29-1 and TRBJ2-3; D may be TRBD1 (6 bases). V gave up 5 bases and J gave up 6 bases, with 12 bases separating them. The germline V gene has CDR1 SQVTM and CDR2 ANQGSEA. The CDR3 has 12 amino acids. CDR3 bases: TGCAGCGTTTACAGGGATGGGGATACGCAGTATTTT. Translation: CSVYRDGDTQYF.

This clone appeared once. The rearrangement joins TRBV18 to TRBJ2-3; the match to TRBD1 covers 10 bases. The CDR3 spans 16 residues. Trimming took 3 bases from V and 4 from J; bases not matched to a gene: 7. Germline V CDR1 and CDR2: KGHSH, LQKENI. CDR3 sequence reads: CASSPNTGTGADTQYF. CDR3 nucleotide sequence: TGTGCCAGCTCACCCAATACCGGGACAGGGGCAGATACGCAGTATTTT.

The rearrangement uses TRBV2 and TRBJ1-2, with D tentatively TRBD1 (6 bases). V lost 7 bases, J lost 8 bases, and 20 bases lay in between. The CDR3 runs 14 residues. The germline V gene encodes CDR1 SNHLY and CDR2 FYNNEI. CDR3 protein: CASNRLTGSEGYTF. CDR3 coding DNA: TGTGCCAGCAACCGTCTCACAGGGTCGGAGGGCTACACCTTC.

The rearrangement joins TRBV28 to TRBJ2-7; 10 nucleotides match TRBD1. Germline CDR1 reads MDHEN; CDR2 reads SYDVKM. The V segment lost 4 bases and the J segment 2 bases; nucleotides outside the gene matches: 2. The CDR3 is 14 amino acids. The CDR3 bases are TGTGCCAGCAGTTCCGGGACAGGGGCCTACGAGCAGTACTTC. It translates to CASSSGTGAYEQYF. The full variable domain, rest sourced from reference TRBV28 and TRBJ2-7, is DVKVTQSSRYLVKRTGEKVFLECVQDMDHENMFWYRQDPGLGLRLIYFSYDVKMKEKGDIPEGYSVSREKKERFSLILESASTNQTSMYLCASSSGTGAYEQYFGPGTRLTVT.

This sequence joins TRBV6-1 and TRBJ2-7, with D perhaps matching TRBD1 (6 bases). From germline, CDR1 is MNHNS and CDR2 SASEGT. V was shortened by 3 bases and J by 9 bases, with 18 bases between the two germline ends. The CDR3 totals 14 residues. CDR3 sequence reads: CASSDRQADFRQYF. CDR3 DNA: TGTGCCAGCAGTGACCGACAGGCGGACTTTCGGCAGTACTTC.

The chain uses TRBV5-8 and TRBJ1-2, with TRBD1 matching over 10 bases. Germline values: CDR1 SGHTS, CDR2 YDEGEE. The CDR3 loop spans 14 amino acids. The junction had 1 base not matched to a gene; V was cut back by 2 bases and J by 3 bases. CDR3 region: CASSFGTGDYGYTF. CDR3 DNA: TGTGCCAGCAGCTTCGGGACAGGGGACTATGGCTACACCTTC.

This chain links TRBV5-8 with TRBJ2-7, with TRBD1 matching over 7 bases. The ends lost 0 bases at V and 5 bases at J; junction bases unmatched: 2. From germline, CDR1 is SGHTS and CDR2 YDEGEE. The CDR3 runs 13 residues. The CDR3: CASSLDRGDEQYF. In nucleotides, the CDR3 is TGTGCCAGCAGCTTGGACAGGGGTGACGAGCAGTACTTC.

For the CDR3, the DNA is TGTGCCAGCAGTGGTGACCCGGAGAGGGACGAGCAGTACTTC. Its translation: CASSGDPERDEQYF. The rearrangement links TRBV6-6 to TRBJ2-7; a possible D gene is TRBD2 (5 bases). The germline V and J ends were trimmed by 5 bases and 5 bases, with 16 bases remaining between them. The CDR3 contains 14 residues. Germline V gene lookup returns CDR1 MNHNY and CDR2 SVGAGI (reference sequence).

In this sample, this clone turned up once. The rearrangement joins TRBV15 to TRBJ2-3, with 7 bases lining up with TRBD2. Germline CDR1 is LNHNV and CDR2 is YYDKDF (reference sequence). V was pared by 1 base and J by 3 bases, with 7 bases of the junction left unmatched. There are 16 residues in the CDR3. This CDR3 reads CATSRGWASGTDTQYF. For the CDR3, the DNA is TGTGCCACCAGCAGAGGTTGGGCTAGCGGAACAGATACGCAGTATTTT. The full variable domain, completed using reference TRBV15 and TRBJ2-3, is DAMVIQNPRYQVTQFGKPVTLSCSQTLNHNVMYWYQQKSSQAPKLLFHYYDKDFNNEADTPDNFQSRRPNTSFCFLDIRSPGLGDTAMYLCATSRGWASGTDTQYFGPGTRLTVL.

This rearrangement joins TRBV4-1 to TRBJ2-5; 8 bases fit TRBD2. The V gene's germline CDR1 is MGHRA and CDR2 YSYEKL. Trimming removed 4 bases from V and 2 bases from J; junction bases left unmatched: 6. This CDR3 has 15 amino acids. The CDR3 here is CASSPSGGAQETQYF. In DNA form, the CDR3 reads TGCGCCAGCAGCCCGTCGGGGGGGGCACAAGAGACCCAGTACTTC.